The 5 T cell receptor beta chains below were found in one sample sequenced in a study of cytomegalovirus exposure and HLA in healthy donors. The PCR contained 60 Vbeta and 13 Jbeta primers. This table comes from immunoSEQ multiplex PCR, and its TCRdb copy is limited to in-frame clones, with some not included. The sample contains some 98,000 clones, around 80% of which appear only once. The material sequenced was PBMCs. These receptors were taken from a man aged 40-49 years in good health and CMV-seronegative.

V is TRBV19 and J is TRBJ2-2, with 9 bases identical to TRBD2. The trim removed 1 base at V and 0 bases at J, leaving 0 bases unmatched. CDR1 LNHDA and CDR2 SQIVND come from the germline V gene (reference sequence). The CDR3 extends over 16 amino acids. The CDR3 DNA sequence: TGTGCCAGTAGTATAGGCGGGGGGGCGAACACCGGGGAGCTGTTTTTT. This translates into CASSIGGGANTGELFF.

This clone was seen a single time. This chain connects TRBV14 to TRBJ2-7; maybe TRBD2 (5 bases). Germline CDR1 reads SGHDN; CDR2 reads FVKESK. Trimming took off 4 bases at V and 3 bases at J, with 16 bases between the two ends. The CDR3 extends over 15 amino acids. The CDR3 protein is CASSPPGSVFYEQYF. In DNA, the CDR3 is TGTGCCAGCAGCCCACCGGGGTCCGTTTTCTACGAGCAGTACTTC.

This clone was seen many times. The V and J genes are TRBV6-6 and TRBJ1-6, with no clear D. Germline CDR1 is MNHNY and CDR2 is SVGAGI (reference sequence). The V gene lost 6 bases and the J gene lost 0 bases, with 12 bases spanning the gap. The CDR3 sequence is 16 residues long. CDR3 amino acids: CASSPTMSSYNSPLHF. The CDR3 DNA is TGTGCCAGCAGCCCAACGATGAGCTCCTATAATTCACCCCTCCACTTT.

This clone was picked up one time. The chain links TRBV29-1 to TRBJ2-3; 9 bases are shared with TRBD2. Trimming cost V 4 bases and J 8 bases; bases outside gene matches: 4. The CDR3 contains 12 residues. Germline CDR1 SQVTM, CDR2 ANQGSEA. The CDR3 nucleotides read TGCAGCGTTGTAGCGGGGGCAGGTACGCAGTATTTT. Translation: CSVVAGAGTQYF.

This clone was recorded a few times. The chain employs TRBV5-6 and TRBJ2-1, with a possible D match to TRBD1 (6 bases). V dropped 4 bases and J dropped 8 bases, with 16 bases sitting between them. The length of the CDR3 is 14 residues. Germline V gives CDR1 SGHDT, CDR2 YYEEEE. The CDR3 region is CASSGRKQGDEQFF. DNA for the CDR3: TGTGCCAGCAGCGGCAGAAAACAGGGAGATGAGCAGTTCTTC.